These T cell receptor beta chains were read from a single sample in a study of CD8 T cells in ankylosing spondylitis. MiXCR was run by TCRdb on the 5' RACE reads, yielding one entry per CDR3 protein. The sample contains about 750,000 distinct CDR3 sequences, 15% to 20% of which appear only once. The specimen sequenced was blood, either unsorted or a sorted T cell fraction (not recorded which). These TCRs come from a male donor with ankylosing spondylitis. Each CDR3 is given with its conserved first and last residue. Each record gives: CDR3 protein, V gene.

cdr3_aa: CASSRTGTGSNQPQHF; v_call: TRBV6-1
cdr3_aa: CSASAGAARIPGNVLTF; v_call: TRBV20-1
cdr3_aa: CASSQAAGRMRSYTF; v_call: TRBV6-1
cdr3_aa: CASSFDWEQFF; v_call: TRBV12-3/TRBV12-4
cdr3_aa: CSARDVWGAGKGTF; v_call: TRBV20-1
cdr3_aa: CASSLSLAAQETQYF; v_call: TRBV12-3/TRBV12-4
cdr3_aa: CASARGLTYEQYF; v_call: TRBV4-1
cdr3_aa: CASSPVVFTASYEQYF; v_call: TRBV5-1
cdr3_aa: CASSQEGSSYNSPLHF; v_call: TRBV4-2
cdr3_aa: CASSPPTGSHQPQHF; v_call: TRBV28
cdr3_aa: CASSQGGTRDTQYF; v_call: TRBV4-2
cdr3_aa: CSVERGRAHYGYTF; v_call: TRBV29-1
cdr3_aa: CSALPSGTTVLSSYNEQFF; v_call: TRBV20-1
cdr3_aa: CATSAPGRADTQYF; v_call: TRBV15
cdr3_aa: CSYQGPGSNQPQHF; v_call: TRBV20-1
cdr3_aa: CASSEAYEQYF; v_call: TRBV2
cdr3_aa: CASSQDSLGTDTQYF; v_call: TRBV4-3
cdr3_aa: CASSAVPGTAPLYGYTF; v_call: TRBV5-1
cdr3_aa: CASSRTGSGNTIYF; v_call: TRBV3-1
cdr3_aa: CASRPDATDTQYF; v_call: TRBV5-4
cdr3_aa: CSVAEDPMNTEAFF; v_call: TRBV29-1
cdr3_aa: CASSEAGTSVSETQYF; v_call: TRBV2
cdr3_aa: CASSHFTGGERYEQYF; v_call: TRBV4-1
cdr3_aa: CASSPDGTDYNEQFF; v_call: TRBV5-1
cdr3_aa: CSASRDYQETQYF; v_call: TRBV20-1
cdr3_aa: CASRLGQGANEQYF; v_call: TRBV12-3/TRBV12-4
cdr3_aa: CSVEGGYGYTF; v_call: TRBV29-1
cdr3_aa: CASSSTQGTTGELFF; v_call: TRBV6-5
cdr3_aa: CASSRQELNTEAFF; v_call: TRBV5-1
cdr3_aa: CASSPTGVKNSPLHF; v_call: TRBV11-2
cdr3_aa: CASSSHFSGTASNQPQHF; v_call: TRBV6-2/TRBV6-3
cdr3_aa: CVSSLRVGSSYNEQFF; v_call: TRBV7-9
cdr3_aa: CASSLEGAGGNIQYF; v_call: TRBV12-3/TRBV12-4
cdr3_aa: CASRPNQVRGRDTGELFF; v_call: TRBV6-1
cdr3_aa: CASSSDRAYTEAFF; v_call: TRBV11-1
cdr3_aa: CASSPGPAGVIEQYF; v_call: TRBV27
cdr3_aa: CASSFSDGELFF; v_call: TRBV3-1
cdr3_aa: CATSDLDSGSSYNEQFF; v_call: TRBV24-1
cdr3_aa: CASSLEYGTINYGYTF; v_call: TRBV12-3/TRBV12-4
cdr3_aa: CASSFLRTGQETQYF; v_call: TRBV27
cdr3_aa: CASSLSYRAAETQYF; v_call: TRBV12-3/TRBV12-4
cdr3_aa: CASSLSAGTQYF; v_call: TRBV11-2
cdr3_aa: CASSTSSTKGPTDTQYF; v_call: TRBV12-3/TRBV12-4
cdr3_aa: CASSDGQGGSYEQYF; v_call: TRBV6-1
cdr3_aa: CASSKDLAGNTIYF; v_call: TRBV10-1
cdr3_aa: CASSHIDRVGTEAFF; v_call: TRBV4-1
cdr3_aa: CASSLYQQVTEQFF; v_call: TRBV27
cdr3_aa: CASSATDRGLGYTF; v_call: TRBV9
cdr3_aa: CAWSRSGGTGELFF; v_call: TRBV30
cdr3_aa: CASSENSGANVLTF; v_call: TRBV12-3/TRBV12-4
cdr3_aa: CASSLAGGLAGPQETQYF; v_call: TRBV7-8
cdr3_aa: CASSLERSTEAFF; v_call: TRBV7-6
cdr3_aa: CASSPMGAEAFF; v_call: TRBV7-9
cdr3_aa: CASSSPFRSGGSYEQYF; v_call: TRBV28